This T cell receptor beta chain came from a study of T cell responses to AZD1222 COVID-19 vaccine. CDR1 is WNHNN, CDR2 SYGVQD, per germline (reference sequence). V lost 2 bases, J lost 10 bases, and 6 bases stayed unmatched. The CDR3 spans 14 residues. Method: immunoSEQ multiplex PCR; TCRdb's copy keeps in-frame clones and lacks some. The repertoire holds around 150,000 clones, with 94% as singletons. This clone occurred once. This receptor was obtained from an adult in good health. This specimen consisted of peripheral blood, obtained on day 0 of AZD1222 vaccination. This rearrangement joins TRBV10-1 to TRBJ2-1; 9 nucleotides agree with TRBD1. CDR3 region: CASSETGGSNEQFF. The CDR3 coding sequence is TGCGCCAGCAGTGAGACAGGGGGCAGTAACGAGCAGTTCTTC.